This T cell receptor (beta chain) originates from a study of shared clonotypes between healthy human individuals. General study findings and limits: The genetic and exposure-history diversity represented was limited by few donors.

Libraries were prepared by immunoSEQ multiplex PCR; TCRdb keeps only in-frame clonotypes and omits some of them. The data show over a million clones, approximately 72% seen once. A note on this clone: Its antigen is still unknown.

Germline CDR1 is MNHEY and CDR2 is SVGAGI. The ends were cut back, 6 bases at V and 6 bases at J, with 13 bases in the middle. The CDR3 consists of 13 residues. The chain links TRBV6-5 to TRBJ2-3; tentatively, D is TRBD1 (5 bases). This clonotype originated in a man younger than 35 in good health. Sequencing was carried out using memory CD4+ T cells sorted from blood. As to subset: CD45RA-negative fraction. The CDR3 sequence: CASRTQVGDTQYF. CDR3 nucleotides: TGTGCCAGCAGAACACAGGTCGGGGATACGCAGTATTTT.